This TCR beta chain derives from a study of blood T cell repertoires in COVID-19. Assay: immunoSEQ multiplex PCR; the TCRdb copy retains only in-frame clones and omits some. This table has a few hundred thousand clones, about 91% appearing once. CDR1 and CDR2 from the germline V gene are MNHEY and SVGAGI. The CDR3 runs to 14 residues. V lost 8 bases and J lost 6, with 19 bases in between. This clone appeared once. Input material: PBMCs or T cells enriched from blood (not recorded which). The rearrangement uses TRBV6-5 and TRBJ1-2, with D tentatively TRBD1 (6 bases). The source of this sequence is a woman aged 40 to 50 with acute COVID-19. CDR3 in amino acids: CASVRQAVVDGYTF. CDR3 DNA: TGTGCCAGCGTGCGACAGGCTGTGGTTGATGGCTACACCTTC.